A single T cell receptor beta chain is shown here with its context. The antigen remains undetermined. Germline lookup yields CDR1 MNHEY and CDR2 SVGAGI. Losses at the gene ends were 0 bases for V and 2 bases for J; bases not matched to a gene: 3. CDR3 length equals 15 residues. The source of the sample is a study of PD-1 blockade in classical Hodgkin lymphoma. Study-level points and caveats: What drove the repertoire differences, possibly disease activity or prior therapy, has not been defined.

Method: immunoSEQ multiplex PCR; TCRdb's copy keeps in-frame clones and lacks some. The sample shows fewer than 90,000 clones, about 93% of them seen only once. Time point defined: newly diagnosed, previously untreated cHL patient sample. Comparison PBMCs came from previously untreated, newly diagnosed classical Hodgkin lymphoma patients. This sequence joins TRBV6-5 and TRBJ2-7, with 8 bases matching TRBD2. The specimen sequenced was peripheral blood mononuclear cells (PBMCs). The source of this sequence is a human donor with classical Hodgkin lymphoma. The CDR3 sequence is CASSYSKAGAYEQYF. For the CDR3, the DNA is TGTGCCAGCAGTTACTCGAAAGCGGGGGCCTACGAGCAGTACTTC.